In its sample, the clone carrying this T cell receptor beta chain was seen a few times. Antigen specificity is unknown. These data come from a study of cytomegalovirus exposure and HLA in healthy donors. Study-level results: The study labeled 180 or so TCR beta chains cytomegalovirus-associated.

The ends lost 4 bases at V and 7 bases at J; junction bases unmatched: 8. The CDR3 length is 14 residues. The germline V gene encodes CDR1 MNHNY and CDR2 SVGAGI (reference sequence). Primers for the PCR totalled 60 Vbeta and 13 Jbeta. Some clones are missing from TCRdb's copy, which holds only in-frame ones; the method was immunoSEQ multiplex PCR. The repertoire holds 85,000 to 130,000 clones, with roughly 82% as singletons. The chain links TRBV6-6 to TRBJ1-1, with 8 positions matching TRBD1. The clonotype originates from a male donor in good health and CMV-seropositive. Sequenced input: PBMCs. CDR3 sequence reads: CASSSTDRVNEAFF. The DNA of the CDR3 is TGTGCCAGCAGTTCGACGGACAGGGTTAATGAAGCTTTCTTT.